The 21 T cell receptor beta chains given below trace back to one sample, sequenced in a study of T cells after posttransplantation cyclophosphamide. Assay: immunoSEQ multiplex PCR; the TCRdb copy retains only in-frame clones and omits some. The table has tens of thousands of clones, around 84% seen once; the top ten hold 2.5% to 3%. The specimen sequenced was PBMCs. These receptors were taken from a man in his thirties or forties with a blood cancer, CMV-positive, and with a related stem cell donor.

The gene calls are TRBV19 and TRBJ1-1, with D possibly being TRBD1 (5 bases). The CDR3 covers 12 residues. Looked up from germline, CDR1 is LNHDA and CDR2 is SQIVND (reference sequence). V was cut by 9 bases and J by 10 bases, with 18 bases left in between. CDR3 region: CASGGGGSGAFF. The CDR3 DNA reads as TGTGCCAGCGGGGGGGGAGGGTCCGGAGCTTTCTTT.

V usage is TRBV7-9 and J usage is TRBJ1-2; 7 bases align to TRBD1. CDR1 is SEHNR, CDR2 FQNEAQ, per germline (reference sequence). With 7 bases clipped from V and 8 bases from J, the junction kept 19 bases outside the gene matches. The CDR3 extends over 16 amino acids. CDR3 sequence (DNA): TGTGCCAGCATCGATACGGGTGGCAGGGGGAAAAGAGGCTACACCTTC. Its translation: CASIDTGGRGKRGYTF.

This chain connects TRBV19 to TRBJ2-3; D is uncertain. The CDR3 length is 13 residues. From germline, CDR1 is LNHDA and CDR2 SQIVND (reference sequence). Trimming cost V 5 bases and J 7 bases, with 13 bases left between them. CDR3 amino acids: CASSAPGGYTQYF. For the CDR3, the DNA is TGTGCCAGTAGTGCCCCGGGTGGGTATACGCAGTATTTT.

This chain connects TRBV5-4 to TRBJ1-1; D is undetermined. There are 14 residues in the CDR3. The germline V gene has CDR1 SGHNT and CDR2 YYREEE (reference sequence). Between the trimmed V and J ends, which lost 2 bases and 1 base, there was a span of 9 bases. CDR3 coding DNA: TGTGCCAGCAGCTTATTTACCGGGAACACTGAAGCTTTCTTT. Translated, it gives CASSLFTGNTEAFF.

CDR3 sequence: CASKTSPESTDTQYF. The DNA of the CDR3 is TGTGCCAGCAAGACTAGCCCAGAAAGCACAGATACGCAGTATTTT. The J gene is TRBJ2-3, the V gene TRBV6-1; TRBD2 matches 7 bases. This CDR3 is built from 15 residues. Losses at the gene ends were 7 bases for V and 0 bases for J; bases not matched to a gene: 7. From germline, CDR1 is MNHNS and CDR2 SASEGT.

The V and J genes are TRBV29-1 and TRBJ2-5; D possibly corresponds to TRBD1 (6 bases). The CDR3 is 12 amino acids. Per the germline V gene, CDR1 is SQVTM and CDR2 is ANQGSEA. V was trimmed by 4 bases and J by 2 bases, leaving 8 bases between them. CDR3 sequence reads: CSVVRGQETQYF. The CDR3 DNA is TGCAGCGTTGTGAGGGGGCAAGAGACCCAGTACTTC.

For this clone: Other DNA sequences in the sample encode the same CDR3. The chain joins TRBV4-2 to TRBJ1-5; D gene unclear. The V and J ends lost 0 bases and 2 bases respectively, with 20 bases between them. Germline V gene sequence: CDR1 LGHNA, CDR2 YNFKEQ. The CDR3 is 19 amino acids. The CDR3 nucleotides are TGTGCCAGCAGCCAAGATGGCGTTTCGGGTTCGGGAGGCAATCAGCCCCAGCATTTT. It specifies CASSQDGVSGSGGNQPQHF.

The V call is TRBV2, the J call TRBJ2-3; TRBD1 aligns across 9 bases. The CDR3 is made up of 16 amino acids. V lost 9 bases to trimming and J lost 1 base; unmatched junction nucleotides: 11. CDR1 and CDR2 from the germline V gene are SNHLY and FYNNEI. This CDR3 reads CARGVGQGLRTDTQYF. Written as DNA, the CDR3 is TGTGCCAGAGGGGTTGGACAGGGGCTACGCACAGATACGCAGTATTTT. Looking up the rest from reference TRBV2 and TRBJ2-3 gives the full variable domain: EPEVTQTPSHQVTQMGQEVILRCVPISNHLYFYWYRQILGQKVEFLVSFYNNEISEKSEIFDDQFSVERPDGSNFTLKIRSTKLEDSAMYFCARGVGQGLRTDTQYFGPGTRLTVL.

This CDR3 is CASSLAPSGSQGEQFF. In nucleotides, the CDR3 is TGTGCCAGCAGCTTAGCGCCTAGCGGGAGTCAGGGTGAGCAGTTCTTC. This chain links TRBV7-6 with TRBJ2-1; TRBD2 aligns across 10 bases. Per the germline V gene, CDR1 is SGHVS and CDR2 is FNYEAQ. The CDR3 consists of 16 residues. V lost 0 bases, J lost 9 bases, and 8 bases stayed unmatched.

The rearrangement joins TRBV19 to TRBJ2-1; the match to TRBD2 covers 11 bases. The CDR3 sequence is 12 residues long. Unmatched junction bases numbered 9, after V lost 8 bases and J lost 15 bases. CDR1 is LNHDA and CDR2 is SQIVND in the germline V gene (reference sequence). CDR3 amino acids: CASGYTSGGSFF. CDR3 nucleotides: TGTGCCAGTGGGTATACTAGCGGGGGATCGTTCTTC.

This clone was seen a single time. The chain joins TRBV5-5 to TRBJ2-1; TRBD2 matches 10 bases. V shed 4 bases, J shed 4 bases, and the junction held 5 bases outside the gene matches. Per germline, CDR1 SGHKS and CDR2 YYEKEE (reference sequence). This CDR3 comprises 15 residues. CDR3 amino acids: CASSQGLAVYNEQFF. The CDR3 DNA is TGTGCCAGCAGCCAAGGACTAGCGGTATACAATGAGCAGTTCTTC. The entire variable domain, with the rest obtained from reference TRBV5-5 and TRBJ2-1, is as follows: DAGVTQSPTHLIKTRGQQVTLRCSPISGHKSVSWYQQVLGQGPQFIFQYYEKEERGRGNFPDRFSARQFPNYSSELNVNALLLGDSALYLCASSQGLAVYNEQFFGPGTRLTVL.

V gene TRBV7-6 combines with J gene TRBJ1-1; D is possibly TRBD1 (6 bases). The V end was cut by 1 base, the J end by 4 bases, with 7 bases between. CDR1 SGHVS and CDR2 FNYEAQ come from the germline V gene. The CDR3 extends over 13 amino acids. The CDR3 DNA sequence: TGTGCCAGCAGCTTAGGGACAGCCACTGAAGCTTTCTTT. Translated, it gives CASSLGTATEAFF.

The chain joins TRBV29-1 to TRBJ2-7; TRBD1 matches at 10 bases. The CDR3 extends over 13 amino acids. CDR1 is SQVTM, CDR2 ANQGSEA, per germline. Trimming at V came to 7 bases and at J to 1 base, leaving 4 bases not matched to a gene. CDR3 residues: CSARTGGSYEQYF. CDR3 DNA: TGCAGCGCCAGGACAGGGGGTTCCTACGAGCAGTACTTC.

This sequence joins TRBV13 and TRBJ2-7; possibly TRBD1 for D (6 bases). The ends were cut back, 1 base at V and 2 bases at J, with 18 bases in the middle. CDR3 length: 17 amino acids. Germline V gene sequence: CDR1 PRHDT, CDR2 FYEKMQ (reference sequence). CDR3 sequence reads: CASSLAGVGGQTYEQYF. CDR3 in DNA: TGTGCCAGCAGCTTAGCAGGGGTTGGGGGCCAGACCTACGAGCAGTACTTC. Full variable domain (remainder filled in from reference TRBV13 and TRBJ2-7): AAGVIQSPRHLIKEKRETATLKCYPIPRHDTVYWYQQGPGQDPQFLISFYEKMQSDKGSIPDRFSAQQFSDYHSELNMSSLELGDSALYFCASSLAGVGGQTYEQYFGPGTRLTVT.

V is TRBV11-2 and J is TRBJ2-7; TRBD2 aligns across 9 bases. CDR1 and CDR2 from the germline V gene are SGHAT and FQNNGV. V gave up 3 bases and J gave up 8 bases; unmatched junction bases: 5. This CDR3 contains 13 residues. The CDR3 is CASSFSGSRKQYF. Here the CDR3 DNA reads TGTGCCAGCAGCTTTAGCGGGAGTCGCAAGCAGTACTTC.

V usage is TRBV9 and J usage is TRBJ2-3, with a tentative D call TRBD2 (5 bases). Per the germline V gene, CDR1 is SGDLS and CDR2 is YYNGEE. The CDR3 sequence is 14 residues long. The V and J ends lost 3 bases and 5 bases respectively, with 13 bases between them. The DNA of the CDR3 is TGTGCCAGCAGCGCCGGGATAATAGTAGATACGCAGTATTTT. Residues: CASSAGIIVDTQYF.

The chain couples TRBV7-9 to TRBJ1-5; 7 bases line up with TRBD1. Unmatched junction bases numbered 7, after V lost 4 bases and J lost 7 bases. This CDR3 spans 14 amino acids. In germline, CDR1 is SEHNR, CDR2 FQNEAQ (reference sequence). The CDR3 sequence: CASSYEGARQPQHF. The CDR3 DNA reads TGTGCCAGCAGCTATGAGGGGGCACGGCAGCCCCAGCATTTT.

The genes are TRBV2 and TRBJ2-3; 9 bases line up with TRBD2. The CDR3 is made up of 16 amino acids. Germline V gene lookup returns CDR1 SNHLY and CDR2 FYNNEI. With 6 bases clipped from V and 0 bases from J, the junction kept 7 bases outside the gene matches. CDR3 sequence reads: CASRDLLAGSTDTQYF. In DNA form, the CDR3 reads TGTGCCAGCAGAGATCTACTAGCGGGTAGCACAGATACGCAGTATTTT. Filled out from reference TRBV2 and TRBJ2-3, the complete variable domain reads EPEVTQTPSHQVTQMGQEVILRCVPISNHLYFYWYRQILGQKVEFLVSFYNNEISEKSEIFDDQFSVERPDGSNFTLKIRSTKLEDSAMYFCASRDLLAGSTDTQYFGPGTRLTVL.

This clone was detected only a few times. The V and J genes are TRBV6-5 and TRBJ2-7, with D possibly matching TRBD1 (5 bases). Germline V gene lookup returns CDR1 MNHEY and CDR2 SVGAGI. The CDR3 covers 15 residues. The V and J ends lost 9 bases and 3 bases respectively, with 21 bases between them. The CDR3 protein is CARTMTDPVFYEQYF. CDR3 coding DNA: TGTGCCAGAACAATGACAGACCCAGTTTTCTACGAGCAGTACTTC.

This clone was observed a handful of times. This rearrangement joins TRBV6-6 to TRBJ1-3; D is ambiguous. CDR3 length: 12 residues. Germline CDR1 MNHNY, CDR2 SVGAGI (reference sequence). V was shortened by 7 bases and J by 3 bases, with 7 bases between the two germline ends. CDR3 sequence reads: CASTIHGNTIYF. The CDR3 nucleotides are TGTGCCAGCACCATACATGGAAACACCATATATTTT.

CDR3 bases: TGTGCCAGCAGTGGACAGGTTGACACCGGGGAGCTGTTTTTT. It translates to CASSGQVDTGELFF. The chain employs TRBV6-5 and TRBJ2-2; 7 positions agree with TRBD1. Trimming at V came to 5 bases and at J to 3 bases, leaving 3 bases not matched to a gene. This CDR3 comprises 14 residues. Germline assignment: CDR1 MNHEY and CDR2 SVGAGI.